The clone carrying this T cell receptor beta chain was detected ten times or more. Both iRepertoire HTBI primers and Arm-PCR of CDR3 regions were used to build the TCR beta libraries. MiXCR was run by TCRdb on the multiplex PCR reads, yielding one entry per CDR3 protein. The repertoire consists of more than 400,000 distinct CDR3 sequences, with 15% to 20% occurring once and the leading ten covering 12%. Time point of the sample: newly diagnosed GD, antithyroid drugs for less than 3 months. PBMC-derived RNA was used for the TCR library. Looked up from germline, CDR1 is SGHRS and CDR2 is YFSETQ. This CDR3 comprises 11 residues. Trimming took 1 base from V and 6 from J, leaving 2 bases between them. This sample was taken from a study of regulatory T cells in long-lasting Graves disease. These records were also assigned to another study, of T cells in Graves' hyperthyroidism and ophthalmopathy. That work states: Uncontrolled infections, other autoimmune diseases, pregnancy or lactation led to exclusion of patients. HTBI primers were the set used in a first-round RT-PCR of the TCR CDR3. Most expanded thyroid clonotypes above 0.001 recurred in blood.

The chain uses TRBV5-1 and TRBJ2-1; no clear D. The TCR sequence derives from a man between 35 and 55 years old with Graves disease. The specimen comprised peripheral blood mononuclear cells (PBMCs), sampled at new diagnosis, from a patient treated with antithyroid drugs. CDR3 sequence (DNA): TGCGCCAGCAGCTTGATCAATGAGCAGTTCTTC. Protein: CASSLINEQFF.